Listed below are T cell receptor beta chains from one sample, sequenced in a study of blood T cell repertoires in COVID-19. Assay: immunoSEQ multiplex PCR; the TCRdb copy retains only in-frame clones and omits some. Found here are 150,000 to 200,000 clones, roughly 83% of them singletons; the top ten hold around 9%. Sequencing was done on a sample of PBMCs or T cells enriched from blood (not recorded which). The source is a woman aged 30 to 39 who had recovered from COVID-19. CDR3s leave out the opening cysteine and the closing phenylalanine or tryptophan.

v_call,cdr3_aa
TRBV15,ATSRAIDRGQETQY
TRBV29-1,SVRTSLRRADTQY
TRBV4-2,ASSHSSGRDEQY
TRBV7-9,ASSYSTVSQETQY
TRBV3-1/TRBV3-2,ASSQQKGTAFGNTIY
TRBV6-5,ASRGRTGGNQPQH
TRBV6-1,ASSERFRGQGSYEQY
TRBV5-4,AHARDSTYGYT
TRBV9,ASSVGGTSGYEQY
TRBV4-1,ASSPSDVRELEY
TRBV28,ASSLGLAGGSHEQY
TRBV7-6,ASSLGGRSYEQY
TRBV20-1,SASRPDGVYEQY
TRBV10-3,AIWDRGQDGELF
TRBV28,ASSPPTSGRESSYNEQF
TRBV6-5,ASEYGGSNYGYT
TRBV6-5,ASILQDSNQPQH
TRBV6-7,ASSYPWASDAYEQY
TRBV19,ASSPGTGVPYEQY
TRBV11-2,ASSPRTGVGNTIY
TRBV21-1,ASPLGDTKLTYEQY
TRBV18,ASSPAGDNTGELF
TRBV6-5,ASSYGVMNTEAF
TRBV30,AWDVELTLVGSPLH
TRBV10-3,AISESDQGAPGAKNIQY
TRBV6-4,ASSATGTSPSNEQF
TRBV6-2/TRBV6-3,ASSYSTHPHEQY
TRBV10-1,ASSEGHGTDTQY
TRBV18,ASSQDRVGNTGELF
TRBV28,ASSLRAGAGYT
TRBV6-5,ASSFRGRGTEAF
TRBV15,ATLQGRSGNTIY
TRBV5-4,ASSLGGLAGNEQF
TRBV7-2,ASSLGQVTYEQY
TRBV9,ASSVGGTYNEKLF
TRBV7-9,ASSPRDRGGTGELF
TRBV5-1,ASSLGGRGVTEAF
TRBV6-4,ASNPEREDYPYEQY
TRBV5-6,ASSLRTGIRSGYT
TRBV29-1,SVQTDTSGRSLGGNEQF
TRBV7-9,ASSLASRNTGELF
TRBV7-9,ASSSAAGDEQF
TRBV5-4,ASIPFGKGDTEAF
TRBV6-5,ASSSEGGSGNTIY
TRBV18,ASSRDRGNYEQY
TRBV6-1,ASSGTGTSGYNEQF
TRBV27,ASSQTGSHYEQY
TRBV5-1,ASTLQGAFGTEAF
TRBV25-1,ASRGTGILYGYT
TRBV19,ASSMGGIEAF
TRBV6-2/TRBV6-3,ASSHHPTGDTDTQY
TRBV4-1,ASSQGTGPNEQF
TRBV27,ASSSGQGLYSGNTIY
TRBV2,ASSEGGRGIAYEQY
TRBV2,ASRDRLEAF
TRBV5-5,ASSLEVGYYGYT
TRBV12-3/TRBV12-4,ASSLWGGYGYT